This TCR beta chain was documented in a study of T-cell reconstitution after alpha-beta-depleted transplantation in children. This clonotype was detected ten times or more. CDR1 is MDHEN, CDR2 SYDVKM, per germline. V lost 4 bases to trimming and J lost 5 bases, with 14 bases between them. CDR3 length equals 14 residues. Unique molecular identifiers were used in preparing the TCRbeta library. TCRdb re-called the PCR reads with MiXCR, one entry per CDR3 protein. Of 40,000 to 60,000 distinct CDR3 sequences in the sample, around 9% are singletons; the top ten hold approximately 30%. The specimen was PBMCs, mostly from graft donor cells, collected 60 days after TCRalphabeta/CD19-depleted stem cell transplant. The J gene is TRBJ2-5, the V gene TRBV28; D might be TRBD2 (6 bases). This TCR was sampled from a male patient aged 2-10 years who had a stem cell transplant for chronic granulomatous disease, so the T cells may come from the graft donor. The CDR3: CASSSAGMRETQYF. The CDR3 bases are TGTGCCAGCAGTTCCGCGGGGATGCGCGAGACCCAGTACTTC. The variable domain in full, with the rest retrieved from reference TRBV28 and TRBJ2-5, is DVKVTQSSRYLVKRTGEKVFLECVQDMDHENMFWYRQDPGLGLRLIYFSYDVKMKEKGDIPEGYSVSREKKERFSLILESASTNQTSMYLCASSSAGMRETQYFGPGTRLLVL.